This T cell receptor beta chain was observed in a study of response to subunit inactivated influenza vaccine. Using its own MiXCR run on the RT-PCR reads, TCRdb lists one record per CDR3 protein. The profile shows a few hundred thousand distinct CDR3 sequences, about 14% of them singletons. CDR3 length: 20 residues. Trimming took off 0 bases at V and 6 bases at J, with 28 bases between the two ends. The V gene's germline CDR1 is SGHAT and CDR2 FQNNGV. The sequence was collected from a man aged 50-59 years who received an inactivated influenza vaccine. The rearrangement links TRBV11-2 to TRBJ2-3; a possible D gene is TRBD2 (5 bases). Sequenced material: PBMCs from blood, taken approximately 13 days after vaccination. The CDR3 here is CASSLDEVRTAGKTEDTQYF. In DNA, the CDR3 is TGTGCCAGCAGCTTAGATGAGGTCCGGACCGCGGGTAAAACAGAGGATACGCAGTATTTT.